One sample yielded the 27 T cell receptor beta chains listed below, sequenced in a study of cytomegalovirus exposure and HLA in healthy donors. 13 Jbeta primers and 60 Vbeta primers were used for the PCR. TCRdb's copy holds only in-frame clones and misses some; the assay was immunoSEQ multiplex PCR. The sample contains approximately 140,000 clones, around 78% of which appear only once. The sample consisted of PBMCs. These receptors came from a woman in her late teens or twenties in good health and CMV-seronegative.

The rearrangement uses TRBV2 and TRBJ2-2; 11 nucleotides match TRBD1. The CDR3 is made up of 13 amino acids. Germline loops: CDR1 SNHLY, CDR2 FYNNEI. The ends lost 5 bases at V and 13 bases at J; junction bases unmatched: 6. CDR3 in DNA: TGTGCCAGCAGTCGGGACAGGGGGTATGTGCTGTTTTTT. Its translation: CASSRDRGYVLFF.

CDR3 coding DNA: TGCGCCAGCAGCGGGACTAGCGGGAAAAATGAGCAGTTCTTC. Protein sequence: CASSGTSGKNEQFF. The J gene is TRBJ2-1, the V gene TRBV4-1, with 13 bases that match TRBD2. Germline V lookup: CDR1 MGHRA, CDR2 YSYEKL. Germline trimming cut 5 bases from V and 7 bases from J; bases unmatched to any gene: 2. The CDR3 consists of 14 residues.

The rearrangement uses TRBV5-4 and TRBJ2-1, with 13 bases matching TRBD2. The CDR3 covers 17 residues. From germline, CDR1 is SGHNT and CDR2 YYREEE (reference sequence). The V gene end was trimmed by 0 bases and the J gene end by 0 bases; junction bases not matched to a gene: 0. The CDR3, as DNA: TGTGCCAGCAGCTTGGGGACTAGCGGGGGCTCCTACAATGAGCAGTTCTTC. The encoded protein is CASSLGTSGGSYNEQFF.

V gene TRBV29-1 combines with J gene TRBJ2-7; tentatively, D is TRBD2 (6 bases). V was clipped by 6 bases and J by 6 bases, with 15 bases between them. Per the germline V gene, CDR1 is SQVTM and CDR2 is ANQGSEA. The CDR3 spans 12 residues. The DNA for the CDR3 is TGCAGCGTACGACTAGAATCGTCCGAGCAGTACTTC. Its translation: CSVRLESSEQYF.

V is TRBV6-1 and J is TRBJ2-7; D call uncertain. The CDR3 has 14 amino acids. Per germline, CDR1 MNHNS and CDR2 SASEGT. Trimming shortened V by 1 base and J by 5 bases, and 12 bases separated the two germline ends. The CDR3 region is CASSEEPRSHEQYF. The DNA of the CDR3 is TGTGCCAGCAGTGAAGAACCAAGGAGCCACGAGCAGTACTTC.

The rearrangement joins TRBV7-2 to TRBJ2-4, with a tentative D call TRBD1 (6 bases). The V end was cut by 3 bases, the J end by 3 bases, with 12 bases between. This CDR3 region has 15 residues. The germline V gene has CDR1 SGHTA and CDR2 FQGNSA. The CDR3, as DNA: TGTGCCAGCAGCTTCGACGGACAGCACAAAAACATTCAGTACTTC. Translating it yields CASSFDGQHKNIQYF. The full variable domain, in which reference TRBV7-2 and TRBJ2-4 provide the parts outside the CDR3, is GAGVSQSPSNKVTEKGKDVELRCDPISGHTALYWYRQSLGQGLEFLIYFQGNSAPDKSGLPSDRFSAERTGGSVSTLTIQRTQQEDSAVYLCASSFDGQHKNIQYFGAGTRLSVL.

The CDR3 protein is CASSLAGDLAYQPQHF. The DNA of the CDR3 is TGTGCCAGCAGCTTGGCGGGGGACCTTGCCTATCAGCCCCAGCATTTT. V gene TRBV5-6 combines with J gene TRBJ1-5, with D maybe TRBD1 (5 bases). V was pared by 0 bases and J by 5 bases, with 15 bases between. The CDR3 extends over 16 amino acids. Germline CDR1 reads SGHDT; CDR2 reads YYEEEE.

The CDR3 here is CASSPSGYYGYTF. The CDR3 coding sequence is TGTGCCAGCAGCCCCTCAGGGTACTATGGCTACACCTTC. The V gene is TRBV7-9, the J gene TRBJ1-2; D may be TRBD1 (5 bases). The V end was cut by 5 bases, the J end by 3 bases, with 10 bases between. This CDR3 spans 13 amino acids. Germline CDR1 SEHNR, CDR2 FQNEAQ (reference sequence).

This clone has only a few counts. This sequence joins TRBV30 and TRBJ1-6, with a weak D call TRBD1 (6 bases). The V and J ends lost 0 bases and 14 bases respectively, with 11 bases between them. CDR1 and CDR2 (germline): GTSNPN, SVGIG (reference sequence). This CDR3 spans 12 amino acids. The CDR3 nucleotides are TGTGCCTGGAGTGTCCCTACAGGGACCCTCCACTTT. Translated: CAWSVPTGTLHF.

The chain links TRBV30 to TRBJ2-7, with TRBD1 as a possible D gene (5 bases). V lost 1 base and J 5 bases, leaving 12 bases between the germline ends. Germline V gene sequence: CDR1 GTSNPN, CDR2 SVGIG (reference sequence). This CDR3 comprises 13 residues. The CDR3 nucleotides read TGTGCCTGGAGTGGCAGGGTCGCCGACGAGCAGTACTTC. This translates into CAWSGRVADEQYF.

This clone occurred a few times. The rearrangement uses TRBV18 and TRBJ2-1; maybe TRBD2 (5 bases). The CDR3 is 14 residues long. Between the trimmed V and J ends, which lost 1 base and 10 bases, there was a span of 14 bases. Germline V CDR1 and CDR2: KGHSH, LQKENI. The CDR3 DNA reads as TGTGCCAGCTCACCACGCGAGGGTCCAGGAGAGCAGTTCTTC. As protein: CASSPREGPGEQFF.

V gene TRBV7-6 combines with J gene TRBJ2-4; 7 nucleotides align to TRBD2. V lost 2 bases to trimming and J lost 1 base; unmatched junction nucleotides: 5. Per germline, CDR1 SGHVS and CDR2 FNYEAQ. The CDR3 runs 16 residues. CDR3 nucleotides: TGTGCCAGCAGCTTACCGGGGGGAGGGGCCAAAAACATTCAGTACTTC. Translated, it gives CASSLPGGGAKNIQYF. The whole variable domain, filled in from reference TRBV7-6 and TRBJ2-4, reads GAGVSQSPRYKVTKRGQDVALRCDPISGHVSLYWYRQALGQGPEFLTYFNYEAQQDKSGLPNDRFSAERPEGSISTLTIQRTEQRDSAMYRCASSLPGGGAKNIQYFGAGTRLSVL.

CDR3 sequence: CASSLEQGGEKLFF. For the CDR3, the DNA is TGCGCCAGCAGCTTGGAACAGGGGGGCGAAAAACTGTTTTTT. The chain recombines TRBV5-1 with TRBJ1-4; the match to TRBD1 covers 8 bases. CDR3 length: 14 amino acids. Looked up from germline, CDR1 is SGHRS and CDR2 is YFSETQ. J gave up 8 bases and V 0 bases, and 3 bases lay outside the gene matches.

The V call is TRBV27, the J call TRBJ1-2; the match to TRBD1 covers 7 bases. The V gene end was trimmed by 2 bases and the J gene end by 6 bases; junction bases not matched to a gene: 3. CDR1 and CDR2 (germline): MNHEY, SMNVEV (reference sequence). This CDR3 comprises 13 residues. The CDR3 DNA reads TGTGCCAGCAGTTTAGCCGGGACAGATGGCTACACCTTC. Translation: CASSLAGTDGYTF.

V is TRBV27 and J is TRBJ2-2; 9 bases fit TRBD2. This CDR3 has 15 amino acids. The V gene's germline CDR1 is MNHEY and CDR2 SMNVEV (reference sequence). With 5 bases clipped from V and 6 bases from J, the junction kept 7 bases outside the gene matches. The DNA for the CDR3 is TGTGCCAGCAGTACAATAGCGGGAGTTTCCGGGGAGCTGTTTTTT. Its protein product is CASSTIAGVSGELFF.

The chain combines TRBV27 with TRBJ1-2, with D unclear. With 6 bases removed from V and 8 bases from J, the gap between germline ends came to 13 bases. The CDR3 loop spans 12 amino acids. Germline assignment: CDR1 MNHEY and CDR2 SMNVEV (reference sequence). CDR3 loop: CASRTEWNGYTF. The CDR3 DNA is TGTGCCAGCAGAACAGAGTGGAACGGCTACACCTTC.

This chain links TRBV11-2 with TRBJ1-5; TRBD1 is a possible D gene (5 bases). Per germline, CDR1 SGHAT and CDR2 FQNNGV. The CDR3 is 13 amino acids. Deletions cut 5 bases from V and 7 bases from J, with 12 bases between. The CDR3 reads CASSVQGGQPQHF. The CDR3 DNA reads TGTGCCAGCAGCGTCCAGGGAGGACAGCCCCAGCATTTT. The full variable domain, with the rest looked up from reference TRBV11-2 and TRBJ1-5, is EAGVAQSPRYKIIEKRQSVAFWCNPISGHATLYWYQQILGQGPKLLIQFQNNGVVDDSQLPKDRFSAERLKGVDSTLKIQPAKLEDSAVYLCASSVQGGQPQHFGDGTRLSIL.

The V and J genes are TRBV10-2 and TRBJ1-1; TRBD1 aligns across 9 bases. CDR3 length equals 14 residues. Germline V CDR1 and CDR2: WSHSY, SAAADI. V lost 6 bases, J lost 3 bases, and 5 bases stayed unmatched. The CDR3 DNA is TGCGCCAGCAGCTTACAGGGGGCTGACACTGAAGCTTTCTTT. It specifies CASSLQGADTEAFF.

The chain is built from TRBV7-6 and TRBJ2-1; D possibly corresponds to TRBD2 (5 bases). The germline V gene encodes CDR1 SGHVS and CDR2 FNYEAQ. V was clipped by 2 bases and J by 2 bases, with 10 bases between them. This CDR3 comprises 15 residues. CDR3 in DNA: TGTGCCAGCAGCTTAATAGGACTGGCCTACAATGAGCAGTTCTTC. This encodes CASSLIGLAYNEQFF.

The V gene is TRBV6-1, the J gene TRBJ1-2; D is ambiguous. Trimming left V 5 bases short and J 0 bases short, with 10 bases between. The CDR3 is made up of 14 amino acids. Germline assignment: CDR1 MNHNS and CDR2 SASEGT. CDR3 residues: CASSIASTNYGYTF. The CDR3 nucleotides are TGTGCCAGCAGTATAGCGTCTACTAACTATGGCTACACCTTC.

This chain joins TRBV2 and TRBJ2-3; 10 bases are a match to TRBD2. Germline loops: CDR1 SNHLY, CDR2 FYNNEI. The CDR3 spans 13 residues. V lost 6 bases to trimming and J lost 3 bases; unmatched junction nucleotides: 0. The CDR3 is CASRAGGTDTQYF. CDR3 DNA: TGTGCCAGCAGAGCGGGAGGGACAGATACGCAGTATTTT.

This chain links TRBV6-5 with TRBJ1-5; 10 bases agree with TRBD1. CDR1 MNHEY and CDR2 SVGAGI come from the germline V gene. This CDR3 has 14 amino acids. With V trimmed by 5 bases and J by 6 bases, 4 bases remained unmatched. In DNA form, the CDR3 reads TGTGCCAGCAGTCGGACAGGGGGGGGTCAGCCCCAGCATTTT. Translated: CASSRTGGGQPQHF.

The V and J genes are TRBV7-6 and TRBJ2-5, with unresolved D. This CDR3 has 17 residues. Per the germline V gene, CDR1 is SGHVS and CDR2 is FNYEAQ. Trimming removed 5 bases from V and 5 bases from J, with 24 bases in between. Here the CDR3 reads CASSPGLYWSSVETQYF. The CDR3, as DNA: TGTGCCAGCAGCCCCGGCTTATATTGGAGTTCGGTGGAGACCCAGTACTTC.

This clone was detected only once. The chain couples TRBV5-6 to TRBJ2-1; tentatively, D is TRBD2 (5 bases). The germline gives CDR1 SGHDT, CDR2 YYEEEE. The V and J ends lost 4 bases and 7 bases respectively, with 18 bases between them. The CDR3 sequence is 15 residues long. For the CDR3, the DNA is TGTGCCAGCAGCCCGCGGAGGTTGTCGCGGAATGAGCAGTTCTTC. Residues: CASSPRRLSRNEQFF.

In DNA, the CDR3 is TGTGCCAGCAGAGGAGCGGGAGTTAGGTCCTACGAGCAGTACTTC. This sequence encodes CASRGAGVRSYEQYF. The chain uses TRBV6-1 and TRBJ2-7, with 8 bases matching TRBD2. CDR3 length equals 15 residues. The junction had 8 bases not matched to a gene; V was cut back by 6 bases and J by 1 base. Germline V gene lookup returns CDR1 MNHNS and CDR2 SASEGT.

The genes are TRBV19 and TRBJ2-3, with D perhaps TRBD2 (6 bases). Trimming removed 5 bases at V and 0 bases at J, with 18 bases between. The CDR3 sequence is 17 residues long. Germline V CDR1 and CDR2: LNHDA, SQIVND (reference sequence). In DNA, the CDR3 is TGTGCCAGTAGTTGGCGATCTTCTAGCGTGAGCACAGATACGCAGTATTTT. It encodes CASSWRSSSVSTDTQYF.

This clone is a singleton in its sample. The genes are TRBV29-1 and TRBJ1-1, with D hard to call. The CDR3 extends over 13 amino acids. Trimming removed 8 bases at V and 5 bases at J, with 18 bases between. CDR1 is SQVTM and CDR2 is ANQGSEA in the germline V gene. The CDR3 DNA reads TGCAGCTCTTATTGGGGAGGGAATACTGAAGCTTTCTTT. Translating it yields CSSYWGGNTEAFF.